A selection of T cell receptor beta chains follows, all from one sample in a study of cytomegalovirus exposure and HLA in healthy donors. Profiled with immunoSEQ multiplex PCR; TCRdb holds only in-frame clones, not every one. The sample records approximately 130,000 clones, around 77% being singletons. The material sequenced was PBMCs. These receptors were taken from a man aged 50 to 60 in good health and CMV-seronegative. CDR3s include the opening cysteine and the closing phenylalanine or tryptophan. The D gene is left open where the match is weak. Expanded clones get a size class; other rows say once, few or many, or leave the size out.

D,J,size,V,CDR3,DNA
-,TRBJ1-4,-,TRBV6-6,CASTLTGQWEKLFF,TGTGCCAGCACCCTGACAGGCCAGTGGGAAAAACTGTTTTTT
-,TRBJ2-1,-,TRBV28,CASSPTRTSSDEQFF,TGTGCCAGCAGTCCGACTAGGACTTCCTCCGATGAGCAGTTCTTC
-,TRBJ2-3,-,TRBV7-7,CASSFGGFGTDTQYF,TGTGCTAGCAGCTTTGGGGGCTTCGGGACAGATACGCAGTATTTT
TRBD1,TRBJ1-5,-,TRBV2,CASSPGQNYQPQHF,TGTGCCAGCAGCCCGGGACAGAATTATCAGCCCCAGCATTTT
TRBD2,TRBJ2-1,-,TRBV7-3,CASSPPGTSRNEQFF,TGTGCCAGCAGCCCCCCCGGGACTAGTCGTAATGAGCAGTTCTTC
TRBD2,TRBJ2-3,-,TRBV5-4,CASRSAELAGGADTQYF,TGTGCCAGCAGGTCCGCCGAGCTTGCGGGAGGTGCTGATACGCAGTATTTT
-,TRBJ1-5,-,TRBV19,CASSKMGLRQPQHF,TGTGCCAGTAGTAAGATGGGGCTCCGGCAGCCCCAGCATTTT
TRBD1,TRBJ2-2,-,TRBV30,CATSRGQLVTGELFF,TGTGCCACAAGTCGGGGACAGTTGGTTACCGGGGAGCTGTTTTTT
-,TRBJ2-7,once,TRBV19,CASSIVENKKQYF,TGTGCCAGTAGTATAGTCGAAAACAAGAAGCAGTACTTC
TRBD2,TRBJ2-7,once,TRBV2,CASSTGLAAFEQYF,TGTGCCAGCAGTACGGGACTAGCGGCCTTCGAGCAGTACTTC
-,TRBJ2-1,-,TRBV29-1,CSVDTGLSEQFF,TGCAGCGTTGATACAGGGTTGTCTGAGCAGTTCTTC
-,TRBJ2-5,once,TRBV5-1,CASSLALRGGETQYF,TGCGCCAGCAGCTTGGCCTTGCGCGGCGGAGAGACCCAGTACTTC
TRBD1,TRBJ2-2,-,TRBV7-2,CASSIPDRGYTGELFF,TGTGCCAGCAGCATACCGGACAGGGGTTACACCGGGGAGCTGTTTTTT
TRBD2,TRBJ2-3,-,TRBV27,CASGAGGADTQYF,TGTGCCAGCGGGGCTGGGGGGGCAGATACGCAGTATTTT
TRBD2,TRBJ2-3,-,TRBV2,CASRALAGSRTQYF,TGTGCCAGCAGGGCACTAGCGGGAAGTCGGACGCAGTATTTT
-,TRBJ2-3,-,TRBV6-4,CALSPGELPPDTQYF,TGTGCCCTCAGTCCCGGGGAGCTTCCCCCAGATACGCAGTATTTT
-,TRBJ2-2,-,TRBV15,CATSGPRRAGTGELFF,TGTGCCACCAGCGGACCGAGGAGGGCCGGCACCGGGGAGCTGTTTTTT
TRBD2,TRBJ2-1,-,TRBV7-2,CASSLEPQGLAGDNEQFF,TGTGCCAGCAGCTTAGAACCCCAGGGACTAGCGGGCGACAATGAGCAGTTCTTC
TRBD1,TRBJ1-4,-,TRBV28,CASRVIRERGTENEKLFF,TGTGCCAGCAGAGTTATTCGAGAGAGAGGGACAGAAAATGAAAAACTGTTTTTT
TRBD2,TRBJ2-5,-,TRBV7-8,CASSFFGTRQETQYF,TGTGCCAGCAGCTTTTTCGGGACTAGGCAAGAGACCCAGTACTTC
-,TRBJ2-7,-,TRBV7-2,CASSLAGSRYEQYF,TGTGCCAGCAGCTTAGCCGGGAGTCGGTACGAGCAGTACTTC
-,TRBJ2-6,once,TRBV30,CAWSGGTSSGANVLTF,TGTGCCTGGAGTGGAGGTACATCTTCTGGGGCCAACGTCCTGACTTTC
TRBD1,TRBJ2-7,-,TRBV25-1,CASSEYGTGTYEQYF,TGTGCCAGCAGTGAATATGGGACAGGGACCTACGAGCAGTACTTC
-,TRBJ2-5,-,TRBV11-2,CASSLHAGMGETQYF,TGTGCCAGCAGCTTACATGCAGGGATGGGAGAGACCCAGTACTTC
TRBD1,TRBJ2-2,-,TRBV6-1,CASTPTGFGELFF,TGTGCCAGCACTCCGACAGGGTTCGGGGAGCTGTTTTTT
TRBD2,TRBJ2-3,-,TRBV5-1,CASSLAGGLAGADTQYF,TGCGCCAGCAGCTTGGCCGGGGGACTAGCGGGAGCAGATACGCAGTATTTT
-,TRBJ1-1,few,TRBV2,CASSELRGTEAFF,TGTGCCAGCAGTGAACTAAGGGGCACTGAAGCTTTCTTT
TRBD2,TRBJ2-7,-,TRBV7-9,CASSLTSGSAYEQYF,TGTGCCAGCAGCTTAACTAGCGGGAGCGCATACGAGCAGTACTTC
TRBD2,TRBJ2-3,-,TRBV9,CASTRLAGGDTQYF,TGTGCCAGCACCAGACTAGCGGGGGGGGATACGCAGTATTTT
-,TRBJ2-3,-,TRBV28,CASSRLVSPDTQYF,TGTGCCAGCAGCCGACTCGTTTCCCCAGATACGCAGTATTTT
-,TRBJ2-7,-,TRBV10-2,CASSESIQRAYEQYF,TGCGCCAGCAGTGAGTCGATACAGAGAGCCTACGAGCAGTACTTC
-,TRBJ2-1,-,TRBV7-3,CASSLDRGSYNEQFF,TGTGCCAGCAGCCTCGATAGGGGGTCCTACAATGAGCAGTTCTTC
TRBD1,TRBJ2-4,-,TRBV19,CASSSGQGNLAKNIQYF,TGTGCCAGTAGTTCTGGACAGGGGAATCTAGCCAAAAACATTCAGTACTTC
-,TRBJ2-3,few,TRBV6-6,CASSYTRDTQYF,TGTGCCAGCAGTTACACACGAGATACGCAGTATTTT
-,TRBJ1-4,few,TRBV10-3,CAASPLGGVSEKLFF,TGTGCCGCATCCCCCCTGGGGGGAGTGAGCGAAAAACTGTTTTTT
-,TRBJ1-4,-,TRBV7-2,CASSLALGEKLFF,TGTGCCAGCAGCTTAGCGCTCGGGGAAAAACTGTTTTTT
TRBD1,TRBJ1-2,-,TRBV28,CASSYKGAGGYTF,TGTGCCAGCAGTTACAAGGGGGCGGGCGGCTACACCTTC
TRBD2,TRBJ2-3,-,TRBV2,CASSKGLAPNVPDTQYF,TGTGCCAGCAGTAAGGGACTAGCGCCTAACGTACCAGATACGCAGTATTTT
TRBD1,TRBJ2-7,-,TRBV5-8,CASSPGQGQPSYEQYF,TGTGCCAGCAGCCCGGGACAGGGGCAACCTTCCTACGAGCAGTACTTC
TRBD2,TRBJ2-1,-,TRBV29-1,CSVTGTSKDEQFF,TGCAGCGTCACCGGGACTAGCAAGGATGAGCAGTTCTTC